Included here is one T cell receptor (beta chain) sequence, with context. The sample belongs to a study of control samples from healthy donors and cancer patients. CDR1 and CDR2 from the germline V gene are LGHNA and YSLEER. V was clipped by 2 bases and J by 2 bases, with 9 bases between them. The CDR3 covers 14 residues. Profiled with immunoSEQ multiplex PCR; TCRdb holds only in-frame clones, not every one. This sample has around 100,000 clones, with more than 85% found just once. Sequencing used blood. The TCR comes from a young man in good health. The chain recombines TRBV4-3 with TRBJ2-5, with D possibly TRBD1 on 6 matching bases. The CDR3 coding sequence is TGCGCCAGCAGCCAACAGACAGGACAAGAGACCCAGTACTTC. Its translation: CASSQQTGQETQYF.